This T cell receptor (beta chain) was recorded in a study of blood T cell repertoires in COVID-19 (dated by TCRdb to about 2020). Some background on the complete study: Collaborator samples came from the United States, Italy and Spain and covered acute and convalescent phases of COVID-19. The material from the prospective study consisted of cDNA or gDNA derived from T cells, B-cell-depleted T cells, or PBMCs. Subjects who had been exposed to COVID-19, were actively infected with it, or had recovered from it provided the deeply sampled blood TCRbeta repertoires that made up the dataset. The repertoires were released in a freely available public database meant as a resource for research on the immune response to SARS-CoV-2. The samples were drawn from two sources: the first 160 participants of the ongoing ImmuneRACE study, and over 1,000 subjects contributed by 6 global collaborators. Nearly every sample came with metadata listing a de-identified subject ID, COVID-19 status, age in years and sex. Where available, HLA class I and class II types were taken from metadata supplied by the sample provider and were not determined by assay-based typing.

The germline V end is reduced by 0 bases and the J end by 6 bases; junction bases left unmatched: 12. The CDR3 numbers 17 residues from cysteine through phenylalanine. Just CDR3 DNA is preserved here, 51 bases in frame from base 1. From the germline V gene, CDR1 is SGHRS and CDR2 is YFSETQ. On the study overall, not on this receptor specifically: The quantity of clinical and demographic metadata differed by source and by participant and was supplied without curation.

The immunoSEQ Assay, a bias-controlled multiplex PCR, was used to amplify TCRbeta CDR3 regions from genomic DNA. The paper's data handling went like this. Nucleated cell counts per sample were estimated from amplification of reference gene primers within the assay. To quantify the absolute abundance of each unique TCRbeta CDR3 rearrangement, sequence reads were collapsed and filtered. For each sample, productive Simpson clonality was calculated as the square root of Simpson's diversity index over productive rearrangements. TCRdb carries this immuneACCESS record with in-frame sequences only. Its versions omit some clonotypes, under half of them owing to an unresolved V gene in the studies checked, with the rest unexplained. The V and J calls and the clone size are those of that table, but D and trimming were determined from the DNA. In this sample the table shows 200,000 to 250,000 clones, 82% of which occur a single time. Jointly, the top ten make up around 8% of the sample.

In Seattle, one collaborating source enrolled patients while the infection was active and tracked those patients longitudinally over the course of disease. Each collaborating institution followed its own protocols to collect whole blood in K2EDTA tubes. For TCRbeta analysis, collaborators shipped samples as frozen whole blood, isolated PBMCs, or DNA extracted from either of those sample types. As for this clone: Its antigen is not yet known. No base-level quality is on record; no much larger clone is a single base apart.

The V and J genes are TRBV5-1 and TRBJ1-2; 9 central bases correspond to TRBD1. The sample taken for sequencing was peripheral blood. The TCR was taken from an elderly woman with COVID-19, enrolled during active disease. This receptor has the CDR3 CASSLEPNGQGSDGYTF. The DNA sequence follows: TGCGCCAGCAGCTTGGAACCTAACGGACAGGGGTCTGATGGCTACACCTTC.